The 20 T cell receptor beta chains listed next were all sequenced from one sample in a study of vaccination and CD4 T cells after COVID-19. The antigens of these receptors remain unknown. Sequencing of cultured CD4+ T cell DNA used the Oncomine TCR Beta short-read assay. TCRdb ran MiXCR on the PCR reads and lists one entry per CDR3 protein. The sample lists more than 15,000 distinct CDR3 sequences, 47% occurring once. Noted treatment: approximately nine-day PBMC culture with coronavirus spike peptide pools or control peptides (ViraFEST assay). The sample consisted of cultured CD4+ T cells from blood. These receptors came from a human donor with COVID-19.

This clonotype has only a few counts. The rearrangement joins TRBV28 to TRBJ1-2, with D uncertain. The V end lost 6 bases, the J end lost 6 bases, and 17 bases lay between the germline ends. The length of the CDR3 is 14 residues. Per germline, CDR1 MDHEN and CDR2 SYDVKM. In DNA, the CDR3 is TGTGCCAGCAGCCTTCCGTCCGGGATTAATGGCTACACCTTC. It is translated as CASSLPSGINGYTF.

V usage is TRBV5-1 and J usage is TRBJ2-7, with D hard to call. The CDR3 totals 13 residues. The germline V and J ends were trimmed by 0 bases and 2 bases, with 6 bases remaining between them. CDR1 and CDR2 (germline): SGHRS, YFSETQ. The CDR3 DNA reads TGCGCCAGCAGCTTGGCCGATCCCTACGAGCAGTACTTC. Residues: CASSLADPYEQYF.

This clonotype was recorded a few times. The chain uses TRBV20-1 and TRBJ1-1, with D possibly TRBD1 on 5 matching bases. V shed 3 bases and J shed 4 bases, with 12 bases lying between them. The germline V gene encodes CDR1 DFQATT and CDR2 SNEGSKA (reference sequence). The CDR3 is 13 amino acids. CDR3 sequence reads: CSASAGSPTEAFF. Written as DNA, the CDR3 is TGCAGTGCTAGTGCAGGGAGCCCCACTGAAGCTTTCTTT.

CDR3 loop: CASSLPLASGVADTQYF. The CDR3 coding sequence is TGTGCCAGCAGCTTGCCCCTTGCTAGCGGGGTAGCAGATACGCAGTATTTT. The chain combines TRBV5-4 with TRBJ2-3; 9 bases line up with TRBD2. V lost 1 base, J lost 4 bases, and 10 bases stayed unmatched. This CDR3 spans 17 amino acids. Germline CDR1 reads SGHNT; CDR2 reads YYREEE (reference sequence).

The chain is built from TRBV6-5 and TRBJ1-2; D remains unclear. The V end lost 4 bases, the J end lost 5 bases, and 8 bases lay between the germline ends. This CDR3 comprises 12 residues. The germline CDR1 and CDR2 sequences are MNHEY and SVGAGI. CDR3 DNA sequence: TGTGCCAGCAGTTCGCTTCCATATGGCTACACCTTC. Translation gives CASSSLPYGYTF.

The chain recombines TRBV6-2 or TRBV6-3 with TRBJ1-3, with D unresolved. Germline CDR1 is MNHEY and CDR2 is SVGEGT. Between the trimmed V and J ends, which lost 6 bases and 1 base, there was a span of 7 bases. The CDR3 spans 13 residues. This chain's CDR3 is CASSLSSGNTIYF. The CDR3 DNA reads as TGTGCCAGCAGCCTCTCATCTGGAAACACCATATATTTT.

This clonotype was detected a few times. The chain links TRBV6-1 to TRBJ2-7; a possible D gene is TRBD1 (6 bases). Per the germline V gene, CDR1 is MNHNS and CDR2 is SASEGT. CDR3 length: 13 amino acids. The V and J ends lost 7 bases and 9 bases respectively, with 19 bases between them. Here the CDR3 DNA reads TGTGCCAGCATGAGGGCAGGGGCACGTCGGCAGTACTTC. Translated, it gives CASMRAGARRQYF.

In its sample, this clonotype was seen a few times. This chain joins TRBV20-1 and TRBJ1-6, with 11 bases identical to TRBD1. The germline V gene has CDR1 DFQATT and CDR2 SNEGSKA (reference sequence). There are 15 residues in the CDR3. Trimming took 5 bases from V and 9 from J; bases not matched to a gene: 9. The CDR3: CSARPLGTGGSPLHF. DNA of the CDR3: TGCAGTGCTCGACCTCTAGGGACAGGGGGTTCACCCCTCCACTTT.

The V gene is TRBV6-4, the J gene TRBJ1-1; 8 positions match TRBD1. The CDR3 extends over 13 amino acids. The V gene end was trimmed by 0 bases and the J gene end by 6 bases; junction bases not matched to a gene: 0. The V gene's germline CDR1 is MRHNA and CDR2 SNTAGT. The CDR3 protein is CASSDSQGAEAFF. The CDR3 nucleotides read TGTGCCAGCAGTGACTCACAGGGGGCTGAAGCTTTCTTT.

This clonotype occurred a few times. The CDR3 sequence is CSASPNIQYF. CDR3 DNA: TGCAGTGCTAGCCCGAACATTCAGTACTTC. The chain joins TRBV20-1 to TRBJ2-4, with D hard to call. The V and J ends lost 3 bases and 7 bases respectively, with 4 bases between them. Germline lookup yields CDR1 DFQATT and CDR2 SNEGSKA (reference sequence). The CDR3 runs 10 residues.

The CDR3 DNA sequence: TGTGCCTTATCCGGGGGGCTAAACACCGGGGAGCTGTTTTTT. Residues: CALSGGLNTGELFF. The chain uses TRBV6-1 and TRBJ2-2, with D tentatively TRBD2 (7 bases). V lost 11 bases and J lost 2, with 15 bases in between. The germline V gene encodes CDR1 MNHNS and CDR2 SASEGT. The CDR3 is 14 residues long.

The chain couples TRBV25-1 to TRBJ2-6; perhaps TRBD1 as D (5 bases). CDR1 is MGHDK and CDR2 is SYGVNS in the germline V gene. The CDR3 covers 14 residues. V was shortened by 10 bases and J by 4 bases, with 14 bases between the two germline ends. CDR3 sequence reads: CATLGDLGANVLTF. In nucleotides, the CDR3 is TGTGCCACCCTAGGGGATCTGGGGGCCAACGTCCTGACTTTC.

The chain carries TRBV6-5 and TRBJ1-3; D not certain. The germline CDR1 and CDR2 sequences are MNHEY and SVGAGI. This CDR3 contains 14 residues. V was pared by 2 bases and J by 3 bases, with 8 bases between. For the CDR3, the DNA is TGTGCCAGCAGTTACGGCGGCGGTGGAAACACCATATATTTT. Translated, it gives CASSYGGGGNTIYF.

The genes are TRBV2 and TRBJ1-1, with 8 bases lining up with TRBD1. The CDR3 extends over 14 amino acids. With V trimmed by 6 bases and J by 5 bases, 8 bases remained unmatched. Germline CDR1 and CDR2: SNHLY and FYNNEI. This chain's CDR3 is CASRDRVGGTEAFF. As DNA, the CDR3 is TGTGCCAGCAGGGACAGGGTTGGCGGAACTGAAGCTTTCTTT.

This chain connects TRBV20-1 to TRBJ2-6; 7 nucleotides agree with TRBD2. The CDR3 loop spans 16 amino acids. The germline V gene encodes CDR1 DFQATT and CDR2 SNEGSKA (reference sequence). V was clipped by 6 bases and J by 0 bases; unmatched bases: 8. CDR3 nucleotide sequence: TGCAGTGCCGTGGGGGGGTTCCCCTCTGGGGCCAACGTCCTGACTTTC. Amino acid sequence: CSAVGGFPSGANVLTF.

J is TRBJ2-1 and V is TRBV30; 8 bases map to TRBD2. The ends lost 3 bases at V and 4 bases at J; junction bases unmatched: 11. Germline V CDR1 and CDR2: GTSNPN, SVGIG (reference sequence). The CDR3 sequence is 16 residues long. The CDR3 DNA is TGTGCCTGGAGCGCGGGTGTGGCGGGGGGTTACAATGAGCAGTTCTTC. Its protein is CAWSAGVAGGYNEQFF.

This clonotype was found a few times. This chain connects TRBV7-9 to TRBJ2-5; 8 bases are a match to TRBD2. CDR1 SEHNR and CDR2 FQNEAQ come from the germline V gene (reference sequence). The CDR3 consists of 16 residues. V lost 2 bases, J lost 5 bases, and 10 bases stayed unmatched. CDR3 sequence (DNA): TGTGCCAGCAGCTTAAGCCTAGCGGGCCCAGGGGAGACCCAGTACTTC. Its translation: CASSLSLAGPGETQYF.

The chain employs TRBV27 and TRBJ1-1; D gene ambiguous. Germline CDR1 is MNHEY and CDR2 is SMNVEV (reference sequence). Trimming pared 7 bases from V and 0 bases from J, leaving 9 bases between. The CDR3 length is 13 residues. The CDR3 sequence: CASTSEMNTEAFF. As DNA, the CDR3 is TGTGCCAGCACATCAGAAATGAACACTGAAGCTTTCTTT.

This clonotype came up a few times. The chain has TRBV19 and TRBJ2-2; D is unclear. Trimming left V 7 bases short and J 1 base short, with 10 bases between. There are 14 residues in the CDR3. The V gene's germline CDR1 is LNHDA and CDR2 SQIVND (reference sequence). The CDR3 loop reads CASIALWNTGELFF. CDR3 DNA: TGTGCCAGTATCGCCCTCTGGAACACCGGGGAGCTGTTTTTT.

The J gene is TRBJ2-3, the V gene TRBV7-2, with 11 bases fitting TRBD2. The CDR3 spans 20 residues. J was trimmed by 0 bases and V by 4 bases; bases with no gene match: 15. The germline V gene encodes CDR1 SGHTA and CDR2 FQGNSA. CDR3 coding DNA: TGTGCCAGCAGCTACCCGACCGGGACTAGCGGACTCCATAGCACAGATACGCAGTATTTT. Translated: CASSYPTGTSGLHSTDTQYF.